One sample yielded the 12 T cell receptor beta chains listed below, sequenced in a study of monozygotic twins with inflammatory bowel disease (dated 2019 in TCRdb). Receptor amplification or capture employed 5' RACE. The run used an Illumina HiSeq 2500. Reprocessed by TCRdb, the reads give a single entry per CDR3 protein sequence, without DNA. The sample has a few hundred thousand distinct CDR3 sequences on record. The leading ten clones occupy less than 2% of the sample. Sequencing input: blood. These receptors came from a human donor with ulcerative colitis or Crohn's disease, or a healthy co-twin of an affected twin (not recorded which).

The chain joins TRBV10-3 to TRBJ2-5; without DNA, the TCRdb call of TRBD1 cannot be checked. CDR3 length equals 14 residues. Germline CDR1 ENHRY, CDR2 SYGVKD. CDR3: CAISQSQGQETQYF.

The chain links TRBV5-4 to TRBJ2-3. This CDR3 has 12 residues. Germline V gene sequence: CDR1 SGHNT, CDR2 YYREEE (reference sequence). This CDR3 reads CASSSDSYTQYF.

The chain couples TRBV18 to TRBJ2-7. Germline loops: CDR1 KGHSH, CDR2 LQKENI. This CDR3 is built from 12 residues. The CDR3: CASSPLIYEQYF.

The genes are TRBV6-5 and TRBJ2-7; there is no DNA to check the TCRdb D call of TRBD1. Germline-derived CDR1 and CDR2 are MNHEY and SVGAGI. The CDR3 extends over 16 amino acids. This CDR3 reads CASRSIPGQGLHEQYF.

The J gene is TRBJ1-2, the V gene TRBV6-5; the D call of TRBD1 rests on TCRdb alone, since no DNA is present to check it. Germline CDR1 is MNHEY and CDR2 is SVGAGI. The CDR3 spans 14 residues. The CDR3 loop is CASSYSYRVLVYTF.

CDR3 residues: CASSFQVGIYNEQFF. The V and J genes are TRBV5-4 and TRBJ2-1; no DNA is available, so the TRBD1 call from TCRdb remains unchecked. Germline V gene sequence: CDR1 SGHNT, CDR2 YYREEE (reference sequence). This CDR3 contains 15 residues.

The chain combines TRBV6-6 with TRBJ1-1; TCRdb designates TRBD1, a call that cannot be tested without DNA. There are 14 residues in the CDR3. Germline CDR1 reads MNHNY; CDR2 reads SVGAGI (reference sequence). This chain's CDR3 is CASTVAGMNTEAFF.

This chain connects TRBV5-1 to TRBJ1-6. The CDR3 is made up of 15 amino acids. Per germline, CDR1 SGHRS and CDR2 YFSETQ. The CDR3: CASSYLSSYNSPLHF.

The chain recombines TRBV7-3 with TRBJ2-7; TCRdb returns TRBD1, unconfirmable since there is no DNA. The CDR3 runs to 17 residues. The germline CDR1 and CDR2 sequences are SGHTA and FQGTGA. The CDR3 region is CASSLMPHPVPVSEQYF. The full variable domain, in which reference TRBV7-3 and TRBJ2-7 provide the parts outside the CDR3, is GAGVSQTPSNKVTEKGKYVELRCDPISGHTALYWYRQSLGQGPEFLIYFQGTGAADDSGLPNDRFFAVRPEGSVSTLKIQRTERGDSAVYLCASSLMPHPVPVSEQYFGPGTRLTVT.

The chain couples TRBV15 to TRBJ2-1; TCRdb's assignment of TRBD1 cannot be checked, as there is no DNA. This CDR3 contains 12 residues. Germline loops: CDR1 LNHNV, CDR2 YYDKDF (reference sequence). The CDR3 reads CATSRERGARFF.

The chain employs TRBV5-6 and TRBJ1-5. The CDR3 has 14 amino acids. Germline CDR1 SGHDT, CDR2 YYEEEE. The CDR3 reads CASSLDPTNQPQHF.

This chain joins TRBV19 and TRBJ2-4. CDR3 length equals 12 residues. Germline V CDR1 and CDR2: LNHDA, SQIVND (reference sequence). The CDR3 is CASSIDRVIQYF. Full variable domain (missing parts from reference TRBV19 and TRBJ2-4): DGGITQSPKYLFRKEGQNVTLSCEQNLNHDAMYWYRQDPGQGLRLIYYSQIVNDFQKGDIAEGYSVSREKKESFPLTVTSAQKNPTAFYLCASSIDRVIQYFGAGTRLSVL.